The 18 T cell receptor beta chains below come from one sample, sequenced in a study of molecular identifiers for immune sequencing clone quantification. TCRdb analysed the PCR reads with MiXCR anew, one entry per CDR3 protein. The sample has some 100,000 distinct CDR3 sequences, under 40% seen once. The sequenced material came from naive CD8+ T cells from blood, with Jurkat cell RNA spiked in. Subset: FACS-sorted CD8+CD4-CCR7+CD45RA+ naive T cells. The receptors were sampled from a human donor in good health. Some libraries in this study had Jurkat cell RNA spiked in.

A remark on this clonotype: One junction end disagrees with the germline gene, perhaps due to a read error. V is TRBV5-3 and J is TRBJ2-7; 10 positions agree with TRBD1. TRBV5-3 is reported as an ORF; its role is uncertain. This CDR3 comprises 14 residues. CDR3 protein: CASSLRDRGLEQYF. Written as DNA, the CDR3 is TGTGCCAGCAGCTTGCGCGACAGGGGGCTTGAGCAGTACTTC.

This rearrangement joins TRBV4-2 to TRBJ2-1; possibly TRBD2 for D (7 bases). The CDR3 covers 16 residues. CDR1 LGHNA and CDR2 YNFKEQ come from the germline V gene. Trimming cost V 6 bases and J 3 bases, with 18 bases left between them. CDR3 sequence: CASSPGLGGGYNEQFF. In nucleotides, the CDR3 is TGTGCCAGCAGTCCCGGACTAGGGGGTGGCTACAATGAGCAGTTCTTC.

As to this clonotype: Given a much more abundant clone one base away, this may be a read error. The chain couples TRBV7-9 to TRBJ2-3; D gene unclear. CDR1 and CDR2 (germline): SEHNR, FQNEAQ (reference sequence). The CDR3 extends over 14 amino acids. Between the trimmed V and J ends, which lost 5 bases and 2 bases, there was a span of 11 bases. CDR3 sequence (DNA): TGTGCCAGCAGCGACCAGATTTCCACAGATACGCAGTATTTT. This encodes CASSDQISTDTQYF.

The V gene is TRBV13, the J gene TRBJ2-3; 12 nucleotides align to TRBD2. The germline V gene encodes CDR1 PRHDT and CDR2 FYEKMQ (reference sequence). The length of the CDR3 is 15 residues. The J segment lost 5 bases and the V segment lost 5 bases, leaving 5 bases of the junction unmatched. CDR3 nucleotide sequence: TGTGCCAGCAGCACACGACTAGCGGGAGAAGATACGCAGTATTTT. This codes for CASSTRLAGEDTQYF. Filled out from reference TRBV13 and TRBJ2-3, the complete variable domain reads AAGVIQSPRHLIKEKRETATLKCYPIPRHDTVYWYQQGPGQDPQFLISFYEKMQSDKGSIPDRFSAQQFSDYHSELNMSSLELGDSALYFCASSTRLAGEDTQYFGPGTRLTVL.

CDR3 sequence: CSARVILAGGEQYF. The CDR3 region has the DNA TGCAGTGCTAGAGTTATCCTAGCGGGAGGCGAGCAGTACTTC. This chain connects TRBV20-1 to TRBJ2-7; 11 bases fit TRBD2. The trim removed 1 base at V and 6 bases at J, leaving 5 bases unmatched. Germline CDR1 reads DFQATT; CDR2 reads SNEGSKA (reference sequence). There are 14 residues in the CDR3.

As for this clonotype: Given a much more abundant clone one base away, this may be a read error. V is TRBV12-3 or TRBV12-4 and J is TRBJ2-3; D perhaps matches TRBD1 (6 bases). The CDR3 totals 11 residues. The CDR3 loop is CASQGPDTRYF. CDR3 in DNA: TGTGCCAGCCAGGGGCCAGATACGCGGTATTTT.

Notes on this clonotype: One junction end disagrees with the germline gene, perhaps due to a read error. V and J are TRBV20-1 and TRBJ2-7; maybe TRBD2 (5 bases). The CDR3 covers 11 residues. Germline V CDR1 and CDR2: DFQATT, SNEGSKA (reference sequence). This CDR3 is CSASLDYGQYF. In DNA form, the CDR3 reads TGCAGTGCTAGTCTTGACTACGGGCAGTACTTC.

This clonotype was found once. Given a much more abundant clone one base away, this may be a read error. The gene calls are TRBV4-3 and TRBJ1-4; 8 bases are a match to TRBD1. Germline CDR1 and CDR2: LGHNA and YSLEER. This CDR3 is built from 16 residues. CDR3 sequence: CASSQEEGQENENLFF. The CDR3 region has the DNA TGCGCCAGCAGCCAAGAGGAGGGACAGGAAAATGAAAATCTGTTTTTT.

This clonotype was counted between two and nine times. This chain joins TRBV20-1 and TRBJ1-6; D gene ambiguous. Germline V lookup: CDR1 DFQATT, CDR2 SNEGSKA (reference sequence). V was clipped by 3 bases and J by 4 bases, with 7 bases between them. CDR3 length equals 13 residues. The CDR3 spells CSARGGYNSPLHF. In nucleotides, the CDR3 is TGCAGTGCTAGGGGAGGGTATAATTCACCCCTCCACTTT.

This clonotype was counted many times. V is TRBV7-9 and J is TRBJ2-3, with 7 bases fitting TRBD2. Germline assignment: CDR1 SEHNR and CDR2 FQNEAQ (reference sequence). This CDR3 has 13 amino acids. Trimming removed 10 bases from V and 1 base from J; junction bases left unmatched: 5. The chain's CDR3 is CAMRAGGTDTQYF. In DNA, the CDR3 is TGTGCCATGCGGGCGGGAGGCACAGATACGCAGTATTTT.

Regarding this clonotype: This may stem from a read error, because a much larger clone lies one nucleotide away. The V gene is TRBV6-5, the J gene TRBJ2-2, with 9 nucleotides matching TRBD2. The CDR3 is 14 residues long. V shed 6 bases and J 6 bases; nucleotides not matched to a gene: 5. Per germline, CDR1 MNHEY and CDR2 SVGAGI. The CDR3 DNA reads TGTGCCAGCAGGTATAGCGGGAGCCCCGGGGAGCTGTTTTTT. Amino acids: CASRYSGSPGELFF.

This clonotype was observed a few times. The gene calls are TRBV12-3 or TRBV12-4 and TRBJ2-1; 8 nucleotides align to TRBD2. The J segment lost 4 bases and the V segment lost 3 bases, leaving 11 bases of the junction unmatched. The CDR3 extends over 17 amino acids. The CDR3 sequence: CASSLGELSGTYNEQFF. CDR3 bases: TGTGCCAGCAGTTTGGGAGAACTTAGCGGGACATACAATGAGCAGTTCTTC.

A word on this clonotype: A much larger clone differs from this one at a single base, so this may be a read error. The chain has TRBV5-6 and TRBJ2-7; a possible D gene is TRBD2 (6 bases). From germline, CDR1 is SGHDT and CDR2 YYEEEE. V was trimmed by 0 bases and J by 7 bases, leaving 14 bases between them. This CDR3 has 14 amino acids. The CDR3 bases are TGTGCCAGCAGCTTGGGGAGGGCCGCTTGGGAGCAGTACTTC. Translation: CASSLGRAAWEQYF.

Only a few counts were recorded for this clonotype. DNA of the CDR3: TGTGCCAGCAGCTTAGTAGGGGGGGCGAACACTGAAGCTTTCTTT. This sequence encodes CASSLVGGANTEAFF. This chain joins TRBV7-9 and TRBJ1-1, with a weak D call TRBD1 (6 bases). Trimming took off 1 base at V and 1 base at J, with 10 bases between the two ends. There are 15 residues in the CDR3. The germline gives CDR1 SEHNR, CDR2 FQNEAQ (reference sequence).

The chain carries TRBV6-1 and TRBJ2-7; D unresolved. The ends were cut back, 2 bases at V and 2 bases at J, with 10 bases in the middle. CDR3 length equals 14 residues. Germline loops: CDR1 MNHNS, CDR2 SASEGT. In DNA, the CDR3 is TGTGCCAGCAGTGAAAAGGAGCACACCTACGAGCAGTACTTC. Residues: CASSEKEHTYEQYF.

Note on this clonotype: One junction end disagrees with the germline gene, perhaps due to a read error. The V and J genes are TRBV3-1 and TRBJ2-7, with D perhaps matching TRBD2 (5 bases). The CDR3 contains 14 residues. Germline V lookup: CDR1 LGHDT, CDR2 YNNKEL (reference sequence). CDR3 nucleotide sequence: TGCGCCAGCAGCCTCGGGGTCAGCTCCTACGGGCAGTACTTC. It specifies CASSLGVSSYGQYF.

About this clonotype itself: A single base separates this from a much larger clone, so it may be a read error. This likely comes from a read error, as the CDR3 has no conserved phenylalanine or tryptophan at its end. This chain links TRBV5-1 with TRBJ2-7, with 9 bases aligning to TRBD2. Germline-derived CDR1 and CDR2 are SGHRS and YFSETQ. This CDR3 has 14 amino acids. V dropped 4 bases and J dropped 4; count of bases not matched to a gene: 6. The DNA of the CDR3 is TGCGCCAGCAGCCCGGCGGCGGGAGGGTACGAGCAGTACTAC. Amino acids: CASSPAAGGYEQYY.

The chain joins TRBV5-6 to TRBJ2-5, with TRBD2 as a possible D gene (7 bases). There are 14 residues in the CDR3. Germline CDR1 and CDR2: SGHDT and YYEEEE. The ends were cut back, 4 bases at V and 2 bases at J, with 12 bases in the middle. The CDR3 nucleotides are TGTGCCAGCAGCCGGGGGGCCGAACAAGAGACCCAGTACTTC. This codes for CASSRGAEQETQYF. The variable domain in full, completed from reference TRBV5-6 and TRBJ2-5, reads DAGVTQSPTHLIKTRGQQVTLRCSPKSGHDTVSWYQQALGQGPQFIFQYYEEEERQRGNFPDRFSGHQFPNYSSELNVNALLLGDSALYLCASSRGAEQETQYFGPGTRLLVL.